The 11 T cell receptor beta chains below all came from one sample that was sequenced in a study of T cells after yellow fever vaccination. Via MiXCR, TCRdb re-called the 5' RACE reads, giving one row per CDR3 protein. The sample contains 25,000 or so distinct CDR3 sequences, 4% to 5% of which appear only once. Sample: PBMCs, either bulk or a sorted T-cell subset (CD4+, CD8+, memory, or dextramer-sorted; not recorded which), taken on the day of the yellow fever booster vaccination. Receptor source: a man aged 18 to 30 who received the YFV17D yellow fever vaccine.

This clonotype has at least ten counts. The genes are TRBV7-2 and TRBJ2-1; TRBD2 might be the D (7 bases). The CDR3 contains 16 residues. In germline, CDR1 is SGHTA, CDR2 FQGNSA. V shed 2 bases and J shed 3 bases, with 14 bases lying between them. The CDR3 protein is CASSLPGRGHYNEQFF. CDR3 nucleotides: TGTGCCAGCAGCTTACCGGGGCGGGGGCACTACAATGAGCAGTTCTTC.

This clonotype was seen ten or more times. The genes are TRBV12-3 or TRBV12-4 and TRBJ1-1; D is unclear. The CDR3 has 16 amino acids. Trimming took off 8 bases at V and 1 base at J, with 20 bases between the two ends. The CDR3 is CASYLHYLTPNTEAFF. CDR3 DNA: TGTGCCAGCTATCTTCACTACTTAACTCCGAACACTGAAGCTTTCTTT.

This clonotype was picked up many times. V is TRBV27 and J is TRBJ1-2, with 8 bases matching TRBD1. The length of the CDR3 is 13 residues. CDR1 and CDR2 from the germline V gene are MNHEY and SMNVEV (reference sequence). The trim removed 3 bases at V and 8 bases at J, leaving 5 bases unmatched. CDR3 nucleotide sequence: TGTGCCAGCAGTTTGGGGACAGGTCAAGGCTACACCTTC. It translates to CASSLGTGQGYTF.

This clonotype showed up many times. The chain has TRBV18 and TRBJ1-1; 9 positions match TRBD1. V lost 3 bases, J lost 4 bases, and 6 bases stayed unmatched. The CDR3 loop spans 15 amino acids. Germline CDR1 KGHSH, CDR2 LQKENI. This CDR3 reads CASSPQTGGITEAFF. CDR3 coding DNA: TGTGCCAGCTCACCGCAGACAGGGGGAATCACTGAAGCTTTCTTT.

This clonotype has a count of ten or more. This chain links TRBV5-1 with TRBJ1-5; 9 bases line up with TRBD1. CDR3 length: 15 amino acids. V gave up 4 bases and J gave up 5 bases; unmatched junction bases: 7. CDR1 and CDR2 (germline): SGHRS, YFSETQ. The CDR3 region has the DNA TGCGCCAGCAGCATACAGGGGGCGCTGGATCAGCCCCAGCATTTT. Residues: CASSIQGALDQPQHF.

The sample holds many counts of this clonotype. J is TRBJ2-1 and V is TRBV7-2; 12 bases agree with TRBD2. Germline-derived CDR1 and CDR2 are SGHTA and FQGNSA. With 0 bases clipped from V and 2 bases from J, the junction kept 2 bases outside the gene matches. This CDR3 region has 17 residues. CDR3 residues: CASSLALAGGAYNEQFF. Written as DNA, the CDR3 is TGTGCCAGCAGCTTAGCCCTAGCGGGGGGGGCCTACAATGAGCAGTTCTTC.

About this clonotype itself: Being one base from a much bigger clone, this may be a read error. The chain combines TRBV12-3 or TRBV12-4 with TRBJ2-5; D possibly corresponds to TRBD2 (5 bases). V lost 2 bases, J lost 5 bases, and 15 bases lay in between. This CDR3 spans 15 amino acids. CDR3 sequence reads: CASSLFGKGGETQYF. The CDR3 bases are TGTGCCAGCAGTTTATTCGGGAAAGGCGGTGAGACCCAGTACTTC.

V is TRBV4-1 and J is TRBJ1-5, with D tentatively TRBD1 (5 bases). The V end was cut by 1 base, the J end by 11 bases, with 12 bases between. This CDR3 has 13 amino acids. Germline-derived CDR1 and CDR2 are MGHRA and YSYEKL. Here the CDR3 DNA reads TGCGCCAGCAGCCAAGTCGGGGCTCCGACCCAGCATTTT. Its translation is CASSQVGAPTQHF.

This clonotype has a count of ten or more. The CDR3 region is CASSFWGGDQPQHF. CDR3 coding DNA: TGTGCCAGCAGTTTTTGGGGAGGCGATCAGCCCCAGCATTTT. The chain has TRBV12-3 or TRBV12-4 and TRBJ1-5; D unresolved. The CDR3 runs 14 residues. The V and J ends lost 3 bases and 5 bases respectively, with 11 bases between them.

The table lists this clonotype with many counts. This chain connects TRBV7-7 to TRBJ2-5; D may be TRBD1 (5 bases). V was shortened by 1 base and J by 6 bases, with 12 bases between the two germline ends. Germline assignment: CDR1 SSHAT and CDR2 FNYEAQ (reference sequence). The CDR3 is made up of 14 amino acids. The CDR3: CASSLGGSQKTQYF. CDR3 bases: TGTGCCAGCAGCTTAGGGGGCAGCCAGAAGACCCAGTACTTC. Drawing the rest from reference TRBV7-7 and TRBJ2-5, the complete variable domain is GAGVSQSPRYKVTKRGQDVTLRCDPISSHATLYWYQQALGQGPEFLTYFNYEAQPDKSGLPSDRFSAERPEGSISTLTIQRTEQRDSAMYRCASSLGGSQKTQYFGPGTRLLVL.

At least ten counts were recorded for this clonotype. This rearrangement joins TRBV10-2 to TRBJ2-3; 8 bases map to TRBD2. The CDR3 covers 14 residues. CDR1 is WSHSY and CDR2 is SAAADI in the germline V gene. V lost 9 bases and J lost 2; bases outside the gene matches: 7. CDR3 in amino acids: CASKERGNTDTQYF. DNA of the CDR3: TGCGCCAGTAAAGAGCGGGGGAACACAGATACGCAGTATTTT.